A single sample gave rise to the 2 T cell receptor beta chains below, sequenced in a study of T cell changes during pregnancy in multiple sclerosis. Here immunoSEQ multiplex PCR was the method, and the copy in TCRdb shows in-frame clones only, minus some. This table holds just over 40,000 clones, around nine tenths found once. The sequences come from peripheral blood, collected in the first trimester of pregnancy. The receptor set was obtained from a female donor in good health, enrolled as a control in a pregnancy study.

The CDR3 is CASSIERGDTQYF. In DNA, the CDR3 is TGTGCCAGTAGTATCGAAAGGGGTGATACGCAGTATTTT. The V and J genes are TRBV19 and TRBJ2-3, with D tentatively TRBD1 (5 bases). V was pared by 3 bases and J by 6 bases, with 10 bases between. The CDR3 loop spans 13 amino acids. In germline, CDR1 is LNHDA, CDR2 SQIVND (reference sequence).

This clone was observed a single time. This chain links TRBV7-8 with TRBJ2-7; D is perhaps TRBD2 (6 bases). The germline CDR1 and CDR2 sequences are SGHVS and FQNEAQ. This CDR3 comprises 13 residues. The V gene lost 1 base and the J gene lost 6 bases, with 10 bases spanning the gap. CDR3 coding DNA: TGTGCCAGCAGCTTAGGGAGGGGAAGCGAGCAGTACTTC. This gives the protein CASSLGRGSEQYF.